Shown below are 24 T cell receptor beta chains from a single sample sequenced in a study of glioma-infiltrating T cells. TCR alpha and beta CDR3 regions were amplified from RNA using iRepertoire nested multiplex PCR. From the multiplex PCR reads, TCRdb called clonotypes with MiXCR, one entry per CDR3 protein. The top ten clones hold roughly 20% of a sample with more than 110,000 distinct CDR3 sequences, about two fifths of them seen once. The sequencing sample was made of glioma tissue, nonneoplastic brain tissue, or PBMCs (not recorded which). These receptor sequences come from a human donor with low-grade glioma or glioblastoma, undergoing nonglioma brain surgery, or in good health (not recorded which).

In regard to this clonotype: A single base separates this from a much larger clone, so it may be a read error. The chain has TRBV7-2 and TRBJ2-3; unclear D gene. Trimming took 6 bases from V and 4 from J, leaving 8 bases between them. The germline gives CDR1 SGHTA, CDR2 FQGNSA. The CDR3 totals 12 residues. The CDR3 here is CASRALSDTQYF. The CDR3 DNA follows: TGTGCCAGCAGAGCCTTGTCAGATACGCAGTATTTT. The full variable domain, rest sourced from reference TRBV7-2 and TRBJ2-3, is GAGVSQSPSNKVTEKGKDVELRCDPISGHTALYWYRQSLGQGLEFLIYFQGNSAPDKSGLPSDRFSAERTGGSVSTLTIQRTQQEDSAVYLCASRALSDTQYFGPGTRLTVL.

This rearrangement joins TRBV6-6 to TRBJ2-7; 7 bases are shared with TRBD2. This CDR3 has 15 amino acids. V lost 0 bases to trimming and J lost 3 bases; unmatched junction nucleotides: 5. Germline loops: CDR1 MNHNY, CDR2 SVGAGI (reference sequence). CDR3 DNA sequence: TGTGCCAGCAGTTACTCGGAAGCGGGAAGCTACGAGCAGTACTTC. Its protein is CASSYSEAGSYEQYF.

A few counts support this clonotype. For the CDR3, the DNA is TGTGCCAGCAGCCGTCTGGGGAGTTCCCAAGAGACCCAGTACTTC. It yields the protein CASSRLGSSQETQYF. This chain connects TRBV6-2 or TRBV6-3 to TRBJ2-5; tentatively, D is TRBD2 (5 bases). The V gene lost 6 bases and the J gene lost 1 base, with 15 bases spanning the gap. The CDR3 loop spans 15 amino acids. Germline CDR1 MNHEY, CDR2 SVGEGT.

The chain is built from TRBV6-6 and TRBJ2-1, with D unresolved. With 1 base removed from V and 5 bases from J, the gap between germline ends came to 9 bases. The germline V gene has CDR1 MNHNY and CDR2 SVGAGI (reference sequence). This CDR3 region has 14 residues. The CDR3 loop reads CASSYLPSNNEQFF. Written as DNA, the CDR3 is TGTGCCAGCAGTTACTTACCCTCAAACAATGAGCAGTTCTTC.

This clonotype was seen only a few times. This chain links TRBV4-1 with TRBJ2-5; no clear D. Looked up from germline, CDR1 is MGHRA and CDR2 is YSYEKL. The V end lost 0 bases, the J end lost 5 bases, and 13 bases lay between the germline ends. The CDR3 has 15 amino acids. The CDR3 spells CASSQEPRYEETQYF. In nucleotides, the CDR3 is TGCGCCAGCAGCCAAGAACCTCGATACGAGGAGACCCAGTACTTC.

In its sample, this clonotype was seen many times. J is TRBJ2-1 and V is TRBV6-1; no firm D call. The germline V gene encodes CDR1 MNHNS and CDR2 SASEGT. V gave up 7 bases and J gave up 8 bases, with 9 bases separating them. The CDR3 is 11 residues long. The CDR3 DNA is TGTGCCAGCACCCAAAATCATGAGCAGTTCTTC. This codes for CASTQNHEQFF.

Many counts were recorded for this clonotype. This chain links TRBV7-2 with TRBJ1-1, with 7 bases fitting TRBD1. The ends lost 4 bases at V and 10 bases at J; junction bases unmatched: 9. Germline-derived CDR1 and CDR2 are SGHTA and FQGNSA. The CDR3 covers 13 residues. Written as DNA, the CDR3 is TGTGCCAGCAGCTACAACAGGGGCGCTCCAGCTTTCTTT. Residues: CASSYNRGAPAFF.

This clonotype was found a few times. The V call is TRBV20-1, the J call TRBJ2-3, with D perhaps matching TRBD2 (6 bases). CDR1 and CDR2 (germline): DFQATT, SNEGSKA (reference sequence). Deletions cut 3 bases from V and 3 bases from J, with 13 bases between. This CDR3 is built from 14 residues. CDR3: CSASWGDDTDTQYF. In nucleotides, the CDR3 is TGCAGTGCTAGTTGGGGGGATGATACAGATACGCAGTATTTT.

CDR3 coding DNA: TGTGCCACCAGTGATTTGAGTGGAAGCTCCTACAATGAGCAGTTCTTC. Its translation: CATSDLSGSSYNEQFF. The rearrangement joins TRBV24-1 to TRBJ2-1, with D uncertain. In germline, CDR1 is KGHDR, CDR2 SFDVKD. This CDR3 has 16 residues. V shed 0 bases and J shed 0 bases, with 8 bases lying between them.

CDR3 sequence reads: CASSKSGLNYEQYF. CDR3 sequence (DNA): TGTGCCAGTAGTAAATCGGGACTTAACTACGAGCAGTACTTC. The chain couples TRBV19 to TRBJ2-7; weak D call: TRBD2 (6 bases). The germline V gene has CDR1 LNHDA and CDR2 SQIVND (reference sequence). Trimming stripped 4 bases from V and 3 bases from J, with 13 bases between. The CDR3 extends over 14 amino acids.

The CDR3 loop reads CASSQELQGETQYF. For the CDR3, the DNA is TGTGCCAGCAGCCAAGAACTACAGGGGGAGACCCAGTACTTC. V is TRBV4-2 and J is TRBJ2-5; 7 positions agree with TRBD1. Germline CDR1 and CDR2: LGHNA and YNFKEQ. Trimming removed 0 bases from V and 5 bases from J; junction bases left unmatched: 3. This CDR3 has 14 amino acids.

The chain couples TRBV24-1 to TRBJ2-3; TRBD1 matches at 10 bases. Germline V gene data show CDR1 as KGHDR and CDR2 as SFDVKD. The trim removed 5 bases at V and 2 bases at J, leaving 6 bases unmatched. The CDR3 loop spans 16 amino acids. DNA for the CDR3: TGTGCCACCAGTGGGGGACAGGGGCGACTCACAGATACGCAGTATTTT. Its protein product is CATSGGQGRLTDTQYF.

The J gene is TRBJ2-7, the V gene TRBV11-2, with D perhaps TRBD1 (6 bases). Trimming cost V 0 bases and J 12 bases, with 15 bases left between them. Looked up from germline, CDR1 is SGHAT and CDR2 is FQNNGV. The CDR3 contains 13 residues. The DNA of the CDR3 is TGTGCCAGCAGCTTAGAAACGGACAGACCAGGGTACTTC. It encodes CASSLETDRPGYF.

The chain employs TRBV12-3 or TRBV12-4 and TRBJ1-2; no clear D gene. This CDR3 has 12 residues. The V end lost 6 bases, the J end lost 8 bases, and 13 bases lay between the germline ends. Written as DNA, the CDR3 is TGTGCCAGCAGCCGTCGATCGGGCGGCTACACCTTC. It yields the protein CASSRRSGGYTF.

This chain uses TRBV11-2 with TRBJ2-3, with D hard to call. The length of the CDR3 is 14 residues. In germline, CDR1 is SGHAT, CDR2 FQNNGV. Between the trimmed V and J ends, which lost 0 bases and 7 bases, there was a span of 11 bases. The CDR3 DNA follows: TGTGCCAGCAGCTTAGAAGTACGGCTTAATACGCAGTATTTT. Translating it yields CASSLEVRLNTQYF. The entire variable domain, with the rest obtained from reference TRBV11-2 and TRBJ2-3, is as follows: EAGVAQSPRYKIIEKRQSVAFWCNPISGHATLYWYQQILGQGPKLLIQFQNNGVVDDSQLPKDRFSAERLKGVDSTLKIQPAKLEDSAVYLCASSLEVRLNTQYFGPGTRLTVL.

V is TRBV6-2 or TRBV6-3 and J is TRBJ2-7; the D gene could be TRBD1 or TRBD2 (5 bases each). The CDR3 covers 14 residues. Germline V lookup: CDR1 MNHEY, CDR2 SVGEGT. V was clipped by 8 bases and J by 0 bases, with 14 bases between them. CDR3 loop: CASFGTPSSYEQYF. The CDR3 coding sequence is TGTGCCAGCTTTGGGACCCCGAGCTCCTACGAGCAGTACTTC.

This clonotype came up many times. This sequence joins TRBV6-1 and TRBJ2-7; D not certain. The length of the CDR3 is 13 residues. The V gene's germline CDR1 is MNHNS and CDR2 SASEGT. Deletions cut 5 bases from V and 4 bases from J, with 12 bases between. The CDR3 DNA reads TGTGCCAGCAGTTCGATTCACCCGTACGAGCAGTACTTC. This sequence encodes CASSSIHPYEQYF.

The chain recombines TRBV6-1 with TRBJ2-1; 8 positions match TRBD2. This CDR3 is built from 15 residues. V gave up 6 bases and J gave up 5 bases; unmatched junction bases: 9. CDR1 MNHNS and CDR2 SASEGT come from the germline V gene. CDR3 coding DNA: TGTGCCAGCAGAAAAGGGAGGACTAGCAACAATGAGCAGTTCTTC. This translates into CASRKGRTSNNEQFF.

This clonotype came up a few times. The J gene is TRBJ2-1, the V gene TRBV4-2, with TRBD2 as a possible D gene (5 bases). Germline V lookup: CDR1 LGHNA, CDR2 YNFKEQ. The ends were cut back, 0 bases at V and 9 bases at J, with 9 bases in the middle. This CDR3 is 13 amino acids long. The CDR3 DNA sequence: TGTGCCAGCAGCCAAGATCGAAGCGGTGAGCAGTTCTTC. Translation gives CASSQDRSGEQFF.

Only a few counts were recorded for this clonotype. The chain carries TRBV2 and TRBJ2-7, with unresolved D. CDR1 and CDR2 from the germline V gene are SNHLY and FYNNEI. The CDR3 is 10 residues long. Deletions cut 11 bases from V and 4 bases from J, with 9 bases between. CDR3 nucleotide sequence: TGTGCCCAGGAATCATACGAGCAGTACTTC. Translation: CAQESYEQYF. Supplemented by reference TRBV2 and TRBJ2-7, the full variable domain reads EPEVTQTPSHQVTQMGQEVILRCVPISNHLYFYWYRQILGQKVEFLVSFYNNEISEKSEIFDDQFSVERPDGSNFTLKIRSTKLEDSAMYFCAQESYEQYFGPGTRLTVT.

This clonotype was detected a few times. The gene calls are TRBV6-1 and TRBJ1-4; D is undetermined. V lost 5 bases, J lost 7 bases, and 8 bases lay in between. Germline V gene data show CDR1 as MNHNS and CDR2 as SASEGT. The CDR3 is made up of 12 amino acids. The CDR3, as DNA: TGTGCCAGCAGTTCCGGCGGTGAAAAACTGTTTTTT. It yields the protein CASSSGGEKLFF.

The table lists this clonotype with a few counts. The genes are TRBV12-3 or TRBV12-4 and TRBJ1-1; D not resolved. V was clipped by 6 bases and J by 5 bases, with 4 bases between them. CDR3 length: 10 amino acids. The chain's CDR3 is CASSQTEAFF. DNA for the CDR3: TGTGCCAGCAGCCAAACTGAAGCTTTCTTT.

About this clonotype itself: Since a much larger clone is just one base distant, this may be a read error. The CDR3 sequence is CAITGASGNTIYF. CDR3 in DNA: TGTGCCATTACCGGGGCCTCTGGAAACACCATATATTTT. The chain recombines TRBV6-5 with TRBJ1-3, with D tentatively TRBD1 (5 bases). The CDR3 has 13 residues. V dropped 10 bases and J dropped 0 bases, with 10 bases sitting between them. In germline, CDR1 is MNHEY, CDR2 SVGAGI.

This clonotype was observed a few times. The chain carries TRBV4-3 and TRBJ2-3; D unclear. The CDR3 spans 13 residues. Trimming removed 2 bases from V and 4 bases from J, with 7 bases in between. Germline CDR1 LGHNA, CDR2 YSLEER. CDR3 sequence (DNA): TGCGCCAGCAGCCAACAGTTGTCAGATACGCAGTATTTT. This encodes CASSQQLSDTQYF.